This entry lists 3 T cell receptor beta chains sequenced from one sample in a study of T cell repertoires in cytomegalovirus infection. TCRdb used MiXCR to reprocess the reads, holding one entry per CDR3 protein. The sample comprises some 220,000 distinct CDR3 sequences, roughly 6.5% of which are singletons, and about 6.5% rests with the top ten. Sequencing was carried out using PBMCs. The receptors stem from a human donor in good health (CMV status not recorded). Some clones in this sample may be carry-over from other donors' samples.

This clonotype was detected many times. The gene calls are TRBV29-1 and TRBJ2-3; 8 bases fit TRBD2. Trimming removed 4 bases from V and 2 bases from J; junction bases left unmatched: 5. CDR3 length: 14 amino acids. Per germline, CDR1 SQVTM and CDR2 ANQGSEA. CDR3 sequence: CSVVNSGNTDTQYF. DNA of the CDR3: TGCAGCGTTGTGAATAGCGGGAACACAGATACGCAGTATTTT.

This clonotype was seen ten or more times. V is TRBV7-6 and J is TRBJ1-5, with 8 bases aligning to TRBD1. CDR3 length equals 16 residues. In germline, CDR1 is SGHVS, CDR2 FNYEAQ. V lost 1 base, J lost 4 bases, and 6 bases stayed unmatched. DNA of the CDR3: TGTGCCAGCAGCTTAGGCCCGGGACAGGCTAATCAGCCCCAGCATTTT. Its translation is CASSLGPGQANQPQHF.

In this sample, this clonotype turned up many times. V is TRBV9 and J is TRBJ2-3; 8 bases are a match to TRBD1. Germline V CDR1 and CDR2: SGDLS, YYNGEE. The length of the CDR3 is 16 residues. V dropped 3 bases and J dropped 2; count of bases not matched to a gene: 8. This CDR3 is CASSETGVLLTDTQYF. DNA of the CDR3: TGTGCCAGCAGCGAGACAGGGGTCCTCCTCACAGATACGCAGTATTTT.